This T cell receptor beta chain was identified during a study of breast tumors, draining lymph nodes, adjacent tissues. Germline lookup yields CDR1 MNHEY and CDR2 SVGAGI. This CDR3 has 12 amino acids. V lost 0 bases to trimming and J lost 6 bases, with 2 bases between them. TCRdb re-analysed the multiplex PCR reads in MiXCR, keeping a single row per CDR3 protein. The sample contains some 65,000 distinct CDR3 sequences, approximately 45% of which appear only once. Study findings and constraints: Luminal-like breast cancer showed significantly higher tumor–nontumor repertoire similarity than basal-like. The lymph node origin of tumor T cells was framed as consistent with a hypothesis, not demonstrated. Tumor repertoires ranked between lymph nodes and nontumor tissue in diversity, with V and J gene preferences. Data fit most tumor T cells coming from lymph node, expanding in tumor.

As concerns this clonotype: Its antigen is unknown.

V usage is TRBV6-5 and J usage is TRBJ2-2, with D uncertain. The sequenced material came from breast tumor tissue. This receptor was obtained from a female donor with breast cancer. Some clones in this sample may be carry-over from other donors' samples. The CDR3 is CASSYSAGELFF. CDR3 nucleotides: TGTGCCAGCAGTTACTCGGCCGGGGAGCTGTTTTTT.